The following is a T cell receptor beta chain sequence with its context. The target antigen is unknown. Germline CDR1 SGHTA, CDR2 FQGNSA. This CDR3 has 16 residues. The junction had 6 bases not matched to a gene; V was cut back by 4 bases and J by 0 bases. TCRdb ran MiXCR on the 5' RACE reads and lists one entry per CDR3 protein. This sample has under 450,000 distinct CDR3 sequences, with approximately 18% found just once. These data belong to a study of identical twins. Findings and caveats of the study: Low generation-probability sequences were in excess among twin-shared out-of-frame alpha sequences.

The donors were all healthy and Caucasian. The sequence was obtained from a man in his fifties or sixties in good health. The sample taken for sequencing was naive T cells sorted from blood. This chain joins TRBV7-2 and TRBJ2-4; 7 positions match TRBD1. The CDR3 loop is CASSSDRVLAKNIQYF. In DNA form, the CDR3 reads TGTGCCAGCAGCTCAGACAGGGTTTTAGCCAAAAACATTCAGTACTTC.